This paragraph reports one TCR beta chain. Its antigen remains unknown. TCRdb reprocessed the reads via MiXCR and lists one record per CDR3 protein. The table includes roughly 100,000 distinct CDR3 sequences, roughly two fifths detected once. The data belong to a study of T cell repertoires in cytomegalovirus infection. General study results and limits: Identification of carriers of CMV plus the relevant HLA was achieved through cumulative public TCR beta family frequency. HLA-C-restricted TCR beta clonotypes specific for CMV led the ex vivo response.

There are 13 residues in the CDR3. The V gene's germline CDR1 is MNHEY and CDR2 SMNVEV (reference sequence). Trimming took 5 bases from V and 0 from J, leaving 8 bases between them. This sequence joins TRBV27 and TRBJ2-7, with unresolved D. This sequence originates from a human donor in good health (CMV status not recorded). Some clones in this sample may be carry-over from other donors' samples. Sequencing was performed on CD8+ T cells from cultured PBMCs, taken from culture after CMV antigen stimulation. The CDR3 DNA follows: TGTGCCAGCAGTGTTGGGCCCTCCTACGAGCAGTACTTC. Protein: CASSVGPSYEQYF.